The 14 T cell receptor beta chains below were found in one sample sequenced in a study of T cell repertoires in cytomegalovirus infection. TCRdb redid the calling of the reads with MiXCR, one entry per CDR3 protein. The sample yields 600,000 to 800,000 distinct CDR3 sequences, roughly 26% seen once. The sequencing sample was made of CD8+ T cells from PBMCs. The receptor source for this set is a human donor in good health (CMV status not recorded). Some clones in this sample may be carry-over from other donors' samples.

The table lists this clonotype with many counts. The J gene is TRBJ2-3, the V gene TRBV6-5; TRBD2 might be the D (5 bases). The V end lost 0 bases, the J end lost 1 base, and 20 bases lay between the germline ends. Germline V gene data show CDR1 as MNHEY and CDR2 as SVGAGI. The CDR3 has 19 residues. Here the CDR3 DNA reads TGTGCCAGCAGTTACTCTCGCGGCAACCCCACGGAGGGCACAGATACGCAGTATTTT. The encoded protein is CASSYSRGNPTEGTDTQYF.

The chain combines TRBV10-3 with TRBJ2-1; 12 bases align to TRBD1. Unmatched junction bases numbered 5, after V lost 9 bases and J lost 11 bases. The CDR3 covers 12 residues. Germline CDR1 reads ENHRY; CDR2 reads SYGVKD. The CDR3 DNA sequence: TGTGCCATACTAGGGGACAGGGGGCAGCAGTTCTTC. Translation: CAILGDRGQQFF.

This clonotype was seen a handful of times. V and J are TRBV25-1 and TRBJ2-1, with 13 nucleotides matching TRBD2. The CDR3 consists of 13 residues. V shed 10 bases, J shed 9 bases, and the junction held 6 bases outside the gene matches. Per the germline V gene, CDR1 is MGHDK and CDR2 is SYGVNS. DNA for the CDR3: TGTGCCATCGCCGGGACTAGCGGGGTTGAGCAGTTCTTC. This gives the protein CAIAGTSGVEQFF.

This chain uses TRBV5-1 with TRBJ2-1; TRBD2 aligns across 7 bases. The CDR3 sequence is 16 residues long. The V gene end was trimmed by 4 bases and the J gene end by 7 bases; junction bases not matched to a gene: 14. Per germline, CDR1 SGHRS and CDR2 YFSETQ. This chain's CDR3 is CASSPWTGGGTNEQFF. In DNA, the CDR3 is TGCGCCAGCAGCCCCTGGACGGGCGGGGGTACGAATGAGCAGTTCTTC.

This clonotype was detected ten times or more. This sequence joins TRBV7-2 and TRBJ2-5, with D possibly matching TRBD2 (5 bases). Germline V CDR1 and CDR2: SGHTA, FQGNSA. The V end was cut by 5 bases, the J end by 0 bases, with 16 bases between. This CDR3 contains 16 residues. CDR3 in amino acids: CASSPTSGPYQETQYF. The CDR3 coding sequence is TGTGCCAGCAGCCCGACCAGCGGTCCGTACCAAGAGACCCAGTACTTC.

A note on this clonotype: This clone may be a read error of a much larger clone one base away. V and J are TRBV7-9 and TRBJ2-7; the match to TRBD2 covers 9 bases. After removal of 5 bases from V and 5 bases from J, the junction contained 16 bases not matched to a gene. In germline, CDR1 is SEHNR, CDR2 FQNEAQ (reference sequence). This CDR3 contains 17 residues. The CDR3 nucleotides are TGTGCCAGCAGCCCCCCTGCTGAGACTAGCGGAACCAACGAGCAGTACTTC. It yields the protein CASSPPAETSGTNEQYF. The whole variable domain, filled in from reference TRBV7-9 and TRBJ2-7, reads DTGVSQNPRHKITKRGQNVTFRCDPISEHNRLYWYRQTLGQGPEFLTYFQNEAQLEKSRLLSDRFSAERPKGSFSTLEIQRTEQGDSAMYLCASSPPAETSGTNEQYFGPGTRLTVT.

In this sample, this clonotype turned up a few times. The chain has TRBV4-1 and TRBJ2-1; TRBD1 or TRBD2 may be the D gene (5 bases each). Germline lookup yields CDR1 MGHRA and CDR2 YSYEKL. The CDR3 spans 13 residues. Trimming removed 2 bases at V and 8 bases at J, with 10 bases between. The CDR3 reads CASSQRGVHEQFF. CDR3 in DNA: TGCGCCAGCAGCCAACGAGGGGTGCATGAGCAGTTCTTC.

J is TRBJ2-7 and V is TRBV2; D possibly corresponds to TRBD1 (5 bases). V lost 1 base, J lost 1 base, and 8 bases lay in between. The CDR3 is made up of 14 amino acids. CDR1 is SNHLY and CDR2 is FYNNEI in the germline V gene. The chain's CDR3 is CASSEEAGSYEQYV. In DNA, the CDR3 is TGTGCCAGCAGTGAAGAGGCAGGGTCCTACGAGCAGTACGTC.

This sequence joins TRBV2 and TRBJ1-2; D is uncertain. CDR1 is SNHLY and CDR2 is FYNNEI in the germline V gene. The CDR3 runs 11 residues. The V end lost 6 bases, the J end lost 7 bases, and 9 bases lay between the germline ends. CDR3 in DNA: TGTGCCAGCAGGTCCTTTAGTGGCTACACCTTC. Amino acid sequence: CASRSFSGYTF. The variable domain in full, with the rest retrieved from reference TRBV2 and TRBJ1-2, is EPEVTQTPSHQVTQMGQEVILRCVPISNHLYFYWYRQILGQKVEFLVSFYNNEISEKSEIFDDQFSVERPDGSNFTLKIRSTKLEDSAMYFCASRSFSGYTFGSGTRLTVV.

This clonotype was seen at least ten times. This chain uses TRBV7-9 with TRBJ1-3; D is possibly TRBD1 (5 bases). Germline-derived CDR1 and CDR2 are SEHNR and FQNEAQ (reference sequence). Deletions cut 8 bases from V and 0 bases from J, with 17 bases between. This CDR3 is built from 16 residues. The CDR3 bases are TGTGCCAGCCGCACCGGGACCGTTGTCTCTGGAAACACCATATATTTT. It encodes CASRTGTVVSGNTIYF.

DNA for the CDR3: TGTGCCAGCACCTTGGGCGTGGCGGGGGCGGACGAGCAGTACTTC. Amino acid sequence: CASTLGVAGADEQYF. V gene TRBV7-9 combines with J gene TRBJ2-7, with a weak D call TRBD2 (7 bases). V was cut by 7 bases and J by 5 bases, with 21 bases left in between. The CDR3 sequence is 15 residues long. CDR1 and CDR2 from the germline V gene are SEHNR and FQNEAQ (reference sequence).

The genes are TRBV25-1 and TRBJ1-1; 7 bases agree with TRBD1. The V segment lost 4 bases and the J segment 0 bases; nucleotides outside the gene matches: 5. Germline values: CDR1 MGHDK, CDR2 SYGVNS. The CDR3 length is 15 residues. CDR3 sequence: CASSGNRGLNTEAFF. CDR3 sequence (DNA): TGTGCCAGCAGTGGTAACAGGGGATTGAACACTGAAGCTTTCTTT. Supplemented by reference TRBV25-1 and TRBJ1-1, the full variable domain reads EADIYQTPRYLVIGTGKKITLECSQTMGHDKMYWYQQDPGMELHLIHYSYGVNSTEKGDLSSESTVSRIRTEHFPLTLESARPSHTSQYLCASSGNRGLNTEAFFGQGTRLTVV.

The chain employs TRBV6-5 and TRBJ2-3, with D uncertain. The germline V gene encodes CDR1 MNHEY and CDR2 SVGAGI. CDR3 length: 12 residues. V was shortened by 6 bases and J by 6 bases, with 10 bases between the two germline ends. This CDR3 is CASSPDLDTQYF. CDR3 nucleotides: TGTGCCAGCAGCCCCGACCTGGATACGCAGTATTTT.

This clonotype appeared many times. V gene TRBV7-2 combines with J gene TRBJ2-1, with TRBD2 matching 7 bases. The CDR3 sequence is 15 residues long. After removal of 1 base from V and 4 bases from J, the junction contained 4 bases not matched to a gene. The germline V gene encodes CDR1 SGHTA and CDR2 FQGNSA. The CDR3 reads CASSLGGGPYNEQFF. CDR3 bases: TGTGCCAGCAGCTTAGGCGGGGGACCTTACAATGAGCAGTTCTTC.